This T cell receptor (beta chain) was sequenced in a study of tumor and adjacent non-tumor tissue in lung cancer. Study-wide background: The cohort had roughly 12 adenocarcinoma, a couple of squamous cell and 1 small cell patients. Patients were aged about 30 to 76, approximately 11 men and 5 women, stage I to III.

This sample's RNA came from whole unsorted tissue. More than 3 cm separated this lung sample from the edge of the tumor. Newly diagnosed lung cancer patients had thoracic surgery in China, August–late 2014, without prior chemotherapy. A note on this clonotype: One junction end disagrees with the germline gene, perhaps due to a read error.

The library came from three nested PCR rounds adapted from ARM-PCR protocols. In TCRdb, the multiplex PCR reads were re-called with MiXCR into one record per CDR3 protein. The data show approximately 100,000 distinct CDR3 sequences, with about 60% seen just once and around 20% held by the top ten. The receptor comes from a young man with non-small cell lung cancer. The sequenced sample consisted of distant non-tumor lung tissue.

The CDR3 loop is CVSSLGRGVAHNEQFF. CDR3 bases: TGTGTCAGCAGCTTAGGCCGTGGTGTGGCTCACAATGAGCAGTTCTTC. The J gene is TRBJ2-1, the V gene TRBV11-2; no clear D. The CDR3 covers 16 residues. The germline V gene encodes CDR1 SGHAT and CDR2 FQNNGV.